This note documents a single T cell receptor (beta chain) sequence. Its antigen is as yet unknown. The entry originates in a study of T cells in Graves' hyperthyroidism and ophthalmopathy. Study-wide results and limits: Researchers report that a 13 V-J model separated ophthalmopathy from stable hyperthyroidism.

Germline CDR1 reads SGDLS; CDR2 reads YYNGEE. The CDR3 length is 14 residues. The V and J ends lost 3 bases and 6 bases respectively, with 10 bases between them. Amplified TCR beta CDR3 regions derived from RNA transcripts. Initially, a first-round RT-PCR of the TCR CDR3 employed the HTBI primer set. TCRdb called the multiplex PCR reads again in MiXCR, with one record for every CDR3 protein. This table holds under 300,000 distinct CDR3 sequences, about 15% found once. This TCR came from a woman aged 50 to 65 with Graves' hyperthyroidism that later progressed to Graves' ophthalmopathy. Specimen: blood. V gene TRBV9 combines with J gene TRBJ1-6; D is perhaps TRBD1 (6 bases). The chain's CDR3 is CASSETGSNSPLHF. The CDR3 nucleotides read TGTGCCAGCAGCGAAACAGGGTCTAATTCACCCCTCCACTTT.